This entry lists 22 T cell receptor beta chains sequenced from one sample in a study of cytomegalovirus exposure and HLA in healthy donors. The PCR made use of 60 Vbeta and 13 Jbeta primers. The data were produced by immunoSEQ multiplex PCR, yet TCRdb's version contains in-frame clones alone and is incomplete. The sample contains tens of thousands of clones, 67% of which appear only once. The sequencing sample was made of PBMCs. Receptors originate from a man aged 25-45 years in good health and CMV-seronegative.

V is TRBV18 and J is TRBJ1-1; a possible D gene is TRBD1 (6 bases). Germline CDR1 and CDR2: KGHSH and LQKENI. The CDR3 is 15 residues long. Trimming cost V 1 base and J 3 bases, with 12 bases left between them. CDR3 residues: CASSPRKGGYTEAFF. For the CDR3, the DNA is TGTGCCAGCTCACCACGTAAAGGGGGATACACTGAAGCTTTCTTT.

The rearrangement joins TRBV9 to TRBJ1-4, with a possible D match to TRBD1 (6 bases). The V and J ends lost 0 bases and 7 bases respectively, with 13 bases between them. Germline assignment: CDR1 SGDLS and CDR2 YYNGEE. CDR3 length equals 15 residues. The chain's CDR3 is CASSVVGGRSEKLFF. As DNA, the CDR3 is TGTGCCAGCAGCGTAGTAGGGGGACGAAGTGAAAAACTGTTTTTT.

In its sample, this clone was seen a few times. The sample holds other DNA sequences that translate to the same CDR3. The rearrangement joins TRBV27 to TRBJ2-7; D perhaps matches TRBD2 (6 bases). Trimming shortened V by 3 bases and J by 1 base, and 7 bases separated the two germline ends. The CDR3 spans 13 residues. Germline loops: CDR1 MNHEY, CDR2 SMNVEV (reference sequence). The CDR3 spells CASSLGGSYEQYF. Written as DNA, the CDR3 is TGTGCCAGCAGTTTGGGGGGATCCTACGAGCAGTACTTC.

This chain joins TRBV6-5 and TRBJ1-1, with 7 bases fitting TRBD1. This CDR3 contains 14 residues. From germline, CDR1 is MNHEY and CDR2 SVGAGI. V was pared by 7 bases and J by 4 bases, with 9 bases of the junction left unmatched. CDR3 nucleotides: TGTGCCAGCAACTACAGGGGATCGGCCACTGAAGCTTTCTTT. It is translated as CASNYRGSATEAFF.

CDR3: CASSQDMVGTSASAGGANVLTF. Here the CDR3 DNA reads TGCGCCAGCAGCCAAGATATGGTCGGAACTAGCGCCTCAGCAGGGGGGGCCAACGTCCTGACTTTC. The rearrangement links TRBV4-3 to TRBJ2-6; 7 bases line up with TRBD2. CDR1 is LGHNA and CDR2 is YSLEER in the germline V gene. The junction had 21 bases not matched to a gene; V was cut back by 0 bases and J by 4 bases. This CDR3 spans 22 amino acids.

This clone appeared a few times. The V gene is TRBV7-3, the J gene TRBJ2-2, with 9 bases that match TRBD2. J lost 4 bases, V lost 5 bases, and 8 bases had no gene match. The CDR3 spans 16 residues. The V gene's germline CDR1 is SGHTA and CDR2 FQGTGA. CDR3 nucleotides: TGTGCCAGCAGCCCTTTGACTAGCGGACTCACCGGGGAGCTGTTTTTT. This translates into CASSPLTSGLTGELFF.

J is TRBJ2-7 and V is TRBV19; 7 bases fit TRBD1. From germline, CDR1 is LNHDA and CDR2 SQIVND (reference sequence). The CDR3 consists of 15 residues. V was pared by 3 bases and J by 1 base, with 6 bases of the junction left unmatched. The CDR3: CASSIVAGGSYEQYF. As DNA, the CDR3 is TGTGCCAGTAGTATCGTCGCAGGGGGATCCTACGAGCAGTACTTC.

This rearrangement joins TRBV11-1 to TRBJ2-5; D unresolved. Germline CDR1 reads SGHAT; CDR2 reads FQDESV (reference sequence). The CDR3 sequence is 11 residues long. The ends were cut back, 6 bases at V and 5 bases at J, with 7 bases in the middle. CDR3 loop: CASSFSETQYF. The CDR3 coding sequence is TGTGCCAGCAGTTTCTCGGAGACCCAGTACTTC.

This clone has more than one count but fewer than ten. The CDR3 sequence: CASSGLPNTEAFF. In DNA, the CDR3 is TGCGCTTCCTCGGGACTGCCGAACACTGAAGCTTTCTTT. The rearrangement links TRBV4-3 to TRBJ1-1; a weak D match, TRBD1 (5 bases). Germline CDR1 reads LGHNA; CDR2 reads YSLEER. The CDR3 has 13 amino acids.

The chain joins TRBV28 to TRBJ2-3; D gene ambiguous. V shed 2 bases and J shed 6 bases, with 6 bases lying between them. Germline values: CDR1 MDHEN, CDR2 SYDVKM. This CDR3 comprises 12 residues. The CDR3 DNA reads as TGTGCCAGCAGTTTACCTACGGATACGCAGTATTTT. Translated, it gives CASSLPTDTQYF.

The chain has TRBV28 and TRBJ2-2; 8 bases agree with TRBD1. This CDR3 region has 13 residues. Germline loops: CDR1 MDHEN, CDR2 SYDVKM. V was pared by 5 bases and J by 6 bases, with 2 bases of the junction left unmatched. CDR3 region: CASSPQGAGELFF. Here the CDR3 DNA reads TGTGCCAGCAGTCCACAGGGGGCCGGGGAGCTGTTTTTT. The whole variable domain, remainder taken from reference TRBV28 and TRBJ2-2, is DVKVTQSSRYLVKRTGEKVFLECVQDMDHENMFWYRQDPGLGLRLIYFSYDVKMKEKGDIPEGYSVSREKKERFSLILESASTNQTSMYLCASSPQGAGELFFGEGSRLTVL.

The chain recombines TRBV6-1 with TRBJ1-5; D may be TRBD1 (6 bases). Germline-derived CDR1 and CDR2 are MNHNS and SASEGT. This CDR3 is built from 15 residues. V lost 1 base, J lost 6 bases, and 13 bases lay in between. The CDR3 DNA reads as TGTGCCAGCAGTGAAGTACGGGGGGCGCGTCAGCCCCAGCATTTT. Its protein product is CASSEVRGARQPQHF.

The chain's CDR3 is CASSEILSNQPQHF. CDR3 DNA: TGTGCCAGCAGTGAAATCTTGAGTAATCAGCCCCAGCATTTT. J is TRBJ1-5 and V is TRBV2, with unresolved D. Germline loops: CDR1 SNHLY, CDR2 FYNNEI. V gave up 2 bases and J gave up 4 bases, with 9 bases separating them. This CDR3 contains 14 residues.

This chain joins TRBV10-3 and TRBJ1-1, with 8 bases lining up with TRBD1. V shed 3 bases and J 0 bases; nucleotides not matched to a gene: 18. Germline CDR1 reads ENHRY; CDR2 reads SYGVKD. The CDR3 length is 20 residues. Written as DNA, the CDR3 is TGTGCCATCAGTGACTCAGGGTCAGGGGGCGCTGGGTCGGTGAACACTGAAGCTTTCTTT. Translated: CAISDSGSGGAGSVNTEAFF.

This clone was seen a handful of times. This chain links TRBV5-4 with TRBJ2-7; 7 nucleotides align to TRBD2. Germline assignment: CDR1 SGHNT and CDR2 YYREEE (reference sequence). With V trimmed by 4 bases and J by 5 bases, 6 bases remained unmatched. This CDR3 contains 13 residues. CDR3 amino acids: CASSGEGWDEQYF. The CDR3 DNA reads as TGTGCCAGCAGCGGGGAGGGTTGGGACGAGCAGTACTTC. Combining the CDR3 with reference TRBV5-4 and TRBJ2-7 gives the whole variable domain ETGVTQSPTHLIKTRGQQVTLRCSSQSGHNTVSWYQQALGQGPQFIFQYYREEENGRGNFPPRFSGLQFPNYSSELNVNALELDDSALYLCASSGEGWDEQYFGPGTRLTVT.

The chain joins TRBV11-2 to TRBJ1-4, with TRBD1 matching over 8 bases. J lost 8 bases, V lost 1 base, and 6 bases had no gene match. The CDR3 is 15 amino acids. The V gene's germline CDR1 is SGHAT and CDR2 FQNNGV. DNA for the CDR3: TGTGCCAGCAGCTTAGGGGTGACAGGGGCCGAAAAACTGTTTTTT. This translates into CASSLGVTGAEKLFF.

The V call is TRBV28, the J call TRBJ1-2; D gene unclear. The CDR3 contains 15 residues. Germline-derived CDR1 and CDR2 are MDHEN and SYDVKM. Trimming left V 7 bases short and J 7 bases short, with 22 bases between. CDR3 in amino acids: CASTIPNAGLGGYTF. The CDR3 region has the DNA TGTGCCAGCACCATCCCTAATGCGGGGTTGGGTGGCTACACCTTC.

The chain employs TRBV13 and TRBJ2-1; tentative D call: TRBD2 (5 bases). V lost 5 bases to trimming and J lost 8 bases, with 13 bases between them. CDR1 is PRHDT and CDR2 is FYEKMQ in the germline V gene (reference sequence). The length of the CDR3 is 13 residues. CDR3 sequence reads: CASSAGLVDEQFF. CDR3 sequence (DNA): TGTGCCAGCAGCGCCGGACTTGTTGATGAGCAGTTCTTC.

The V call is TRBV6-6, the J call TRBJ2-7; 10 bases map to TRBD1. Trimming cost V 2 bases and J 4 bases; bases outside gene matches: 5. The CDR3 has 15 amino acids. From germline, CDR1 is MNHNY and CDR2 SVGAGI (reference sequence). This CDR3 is CASSYETGGAYEQYF. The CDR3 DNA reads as TGTGCCAGCAGTTACGAGACAGGGGGCGCGTACGAGCAGTACTTC.

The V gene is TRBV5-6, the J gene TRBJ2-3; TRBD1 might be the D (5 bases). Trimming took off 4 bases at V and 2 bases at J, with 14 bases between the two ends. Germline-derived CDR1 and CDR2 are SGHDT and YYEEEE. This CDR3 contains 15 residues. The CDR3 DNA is TGTGCCAGCAGCCGTGGACAACTCTACACAGATACGCAGTATTTT. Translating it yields CASSRGQLYTDTQYF.

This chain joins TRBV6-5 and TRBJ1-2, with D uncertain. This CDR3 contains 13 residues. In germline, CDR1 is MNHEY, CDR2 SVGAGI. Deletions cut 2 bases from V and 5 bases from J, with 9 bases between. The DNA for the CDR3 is TGTGCCAGCAGTTACGGGCAGGTTTATGGCTACACCTTC. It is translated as CASSYGQVYGYTF.

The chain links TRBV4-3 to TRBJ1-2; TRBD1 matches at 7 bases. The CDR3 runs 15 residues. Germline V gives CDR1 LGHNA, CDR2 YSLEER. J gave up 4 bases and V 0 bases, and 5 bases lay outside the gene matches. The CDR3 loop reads CASSQDPQGTYGYTF. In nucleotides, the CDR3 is TGCGCCAGCAGCCAAGATCCACAGGGGACCTATGGCTACACCTTC.